The clone carrying this T cell receptor (beta chain) was seen at least ten times. What it binds is unknown. These data come from a study of T cells in Graves' hyperthyroidism and ophthalmopathy. Study-level information: Before any treatment, at initial diagnosis, peripheral blood was collected.

Trimming took 1 base from V and 2 from J; bases not matched to a gene: 2. The CDR3 consists of 14 residues. Germline V gene sequence: CDR1 SGHRS, CDR2 YFSETQ. Investigators excluded patients with uncontrolled infection, other autoimmune disease, pregnancy or lactation. For the diagnoses, clinical symptoms, serum thyroxine and TRAb, thyroid ultrasound and orbital computed tomography were used. Study results and caveats: Through a model of 13 V-J features, ophthalmopathy was separated from stable hyperthyroidism.

RNA transcripts provided the source from which TCR beta CDR3 regions were amplified. The HTBI set primed first-round TCR CDR3 RT-PCR. TCRdb reanalysed the multiplex PCR reads using MiXCR and keeps one entry per CDR3 protein. The repertoire holds over 500,000 distinct CDR3 sequences, roughly 18% seen once, with 17% in the top ten. This sequence joins TRBV5-1 and TRBJ2-7; 8 bases are shared with TRBD1. Source material: blood. This TCR was recovered from a woman aged 18-29 years with Graves' ophthalmopathy. The CDR3 coding sequence is TGCGCCAGCAGCTTGCGGACAGGGCCCTACGAGCAGTACTTC. Protein: CASSLRTGPYEQYF.